This entry is about one T cell receptor (beta chain). Its antigen is unknown. The CDR3 is 16 amino acids. Losses at the gene ends were 4 bases for V and 0 bases for J; bases not matched to a gene: 7. The germline V gene encodes CDR1 SGHRS and CDR2 YFSETQ. Every TCR beta cDNA library bore unique molecular identifiers. TCRdb re-analysed the PCR reads in MiXCR, keeping a single row per CDR3 protein. The data show a few hundred thousand distinct CDR3 sequences, approximately 46% seen once. This specimen comes from a study of post-analysis software for immune sequencing data. Study-wide background: The courses of disease that were included comprised relapsing-remitting, secondary progressive and progressive-relapsing multiple sclerosis.

Regarding the study as a whole: Comparison of patients with controls showed about 5 TRBV segments more frequent in patients, TRBV5-6, TRBV5-1 and TRBV20-1 among them.

The specimen sequenced was blood. The receptor was derived from a girl between 10 and 17 years old with multiple sclerosis. The chain recombines TRBV5-1 with TRBJ2-1, with 7 bases matching TRBD2. The CDR3 DNA sequence: TGCGCCAGCAGCACATTAGCGGGTAGCTCCTACAATGAGCAGTTCTTC. Protein sequence: CASSTLAGSSYNEQFF. The full variable domain, rest sourced from reference TRBV5-1 and TRBJ2-1, is KAGVTQTPRYLIKTRGQQVTLSCSPISGHRSVSWYQQTPGQGLQFLFEYFSETQRNKGNFPGRFSGRQFSNSRSEMNVSTLELGDSALYLCASSTLAGSSYNEQFFGPGTRLTVL.